This TCR beta chain was recovered during a study of Ad26.COV2.S vaccination and SARS-CoV-2 variants. Study-wide context: A COV1001 Ad26.COV2.S trial-arm participant provided the sample.

Overall study results and limits: Spike-specific CD8+ and CD4+ T cell responses reportedly showed substantial breadth after vaccination.

As regards this clone: As yet, its antigen is unknown.

Clones were read by immunoSEQ multiplex PCR, and TCRdb kept only the in-frame ones, dropping some. Among about 680,000 clones listed, more than 80% were seen once. V was clipped by 1 base and J by 5 bases, with 14 bases between them. The germline V gene has CDR1 MNHNS and CDR2 SASEGT. The CDR3 consists of 15 residues. As for treatment: roughly 18 received Ad26.COV2.S at low or high dose, single or two shots; about 5 received placebo; per-sample allocation not given. Samples analyzed were those drawn on day 63 after the first vaccine or placebo injection. The sequencing used peripheral blood, collected in a trial of Ad26.COV2.S vaccine versus placebo. The V call is TRBV6-1, the J call TRBJ2-5, with no clear D. The sequence derives from a person between 18 and 60 years old who received the Ad26.COV2.S COVID-19 vaccine or a placebo. The CDR3 here is CASSEGATIPETQYF. CDR3 DNA sequence: TGTGCCAGCAGTGAAGGGGCAACCATCCCCGAGACCCAGTACTTC.